Below, 23 T cell receptor beta chains from the same sample are listed, as sequenced in a study of cytomegalovirus exposure and HLA in healthy donors. This PCR relied on a set of 60 Vbeta primers and 13 Jbeta primers. Sequencing was performed with immunoSEQ multiplex PCR; in TCRdb, only in-frame clones are kept and a portion is missing. Of roughly 180,000 clones listed, roughly four fifths were seen once; the top ten hold around 2.4%. Sample: PBMCs. Receptors originate from a female donor in good health and CMV-seronegative.

This chain uses TRBV11-3 with TRBJ2-5, with D perhaps TRBD1 (5 bases). The closer fit of TRBJ2-7 to the DNA end suggests the J call may be wrong. Germline V gene data show CDR1 as SGHNT and CDR2 as YENEEA. There are 14 residues in the CDR3. CDR3 nucleotides: TGTGCCAGCAGCCCCGACAGAAGCTCCTACGAGCAGTACTTC. Translating it yields CASSPDRSSYEQYF.

This clone was counted between two and nine times. The chain combines TRBV7-2 with TRBJ2-1, with D maybe TRBD2 (6 bases). This CDR3 contains 18 residues. V lost 3 bases, J lost 4 bases, and 22 bases lay in between. The germline V gene has CDR1 SGHTA and CDR2 FQGNSA. CDR3 DNA sequence: TGTGCCAGCAGCTTTACGGCCCCGGGGACTTCCCGTTACAATGAGCAGTTCTTC. Translated, it gives CASSFTAPGTSRYNEQFF.

The rearrangement uses TRBV2 and TRBJ1-2; TRBD1 matches 7 bases. The CDR3 loop spans 13 amino acids. Germline-derived CDR1 and CDR2 are SNHLY and FYNNEI. V was clipped by 3 bases and J by 8 bases; unmatched bases: 6. The CDR3 DNA sequence: TGTGCCAGCAGTGAGGAGACAGGGCGCGGCTACACCTTC. Translating gives CASSEETGRGYTF.

Comments on this clone: The sample has other DNA sequences that encode this CDR3 too. The genes are TRBV7-2 and TRBJ1-5; no reliable D call. The CDR3 runs 13 residues. V shed 5 bases and J shed 4 bases, with 9 bases lying between them. The germline V gene encodes CDR1 SGHTA and CDR2 FQGNSA. The CDR3 sequence is CASSLGANQPQHF. The CDR3, as DNA: TGTGCCAGCAGCCTGGGAGCTAATCAGCCCCAGCATTTT.

The chain's CDR3 is CASSLDSGKQFF. The CDR3 DNA sequence: TGTGCCAGCAGCTTAGACAGCGGGAAGCAGTTCTTC. The chain has TRBV7-9 and TRBJ2-1, with 7 bases identical to TRBD2. CDR3 length: 12 residues. Germline V gene sequence: CDR1 SEHNR, CDR2 FQNEAQ (reference sequence). V lost 1 base to trimming and J lost 11 bases; unmatched junction nucleotides: 2.

The chain couples TRBV4-1 to TRBJ2-7; TRBD2 matches 12 bases. The ends lost 4 bases at V and 4 bases at J; junction bases unmatched: 2. This CDR3 has 14 amino acids. Germline CDR1 is MGHRA and CDR2 is YSYEKL. This chain's CDR3 is CASSLTSGGYEQYF. The CDR3 nucleotides are TGCGCCAGCAGCCTTACTAGCGGGGGGTACGAGCAGTACTTC.

This sequence joins TRBV4-3 and TRBJ1-1; 8 positions agree with TRBD1. Germline assignment: CDR1 LGHNA and CDR2 YSLEER. Losses at the gene ends were 1 base for V and 4 bases for J; bases not matched to a gene: 5. The length of the CDR3 is 15 residues. The CDR3 coding sequence is TGCGCCAGCAGCCAAGTCCAGGGGGCGACCACTGAAGCTTTCTTT. Translation: CASSQVQGATTEAFF.

V gene TRBV4-2 combines with J gene TRBJ1-3; 10 bases match TRBD1. Unmatched junction bases numbered 3, after V lost 1 base and J lost 3 bases. The CDR3 covers 16 residues. The germline gives CDR1 LGHNA, CDR2 YNFKEQ. This chain's CDR3 is CASSQGTGGIGNTIYF. The CDR3 region has the DNA TGTGCCAGCAGCCAAGGGACAGGGGGTATTGGAAACACCATATATTTT.

CDR3 residues: CASSPGGGWVAETQYF. CDR3 bases: TGCGCCAGCAGCCCGGGTGGAGGGTGGGTTGCAGAGACCCAGTACTTC. The V and J genes are TRBV4-3 and TRBJ2-5; D might be TRBD2 (6 bases). The CDR3 runs 16 residues. The germline V gene has CDR1 LGHNA and CDR2 YSLEER. The V gene lost 4 bases and the J gene lost 4 bases, with 19 bases spanning the gap.

In its sample, this clone was seen once. This sequence joins TRBV11-1 and TRBJ2-1; D is possibly TRBD2 (6 bases). V was shortened by 5 bases and J by 8 bases, with 10 bases between the two germline ends. CDR3 length: 12 residues. Per germline, CDR1 SGHAT and CDR2 FQDESV (reference sequence). For the CDR3, the DNA is TGTGCCAGCAGCCACTGGGGGGATGAGCAGTTCTTC. This encodes CASSHWGDEQFF.

V and J are TRBV13 and TRBJ1-5; no definite D call. The CDR3 extends over 14 amino acids. The germline CDR1 and CDR2 sequences are PRHDT and FYEKMQ (reference sequence). With 0 bases removed from V and 5 bases from J, the gap between germline ends came to 8 bases. The CDR3: CASSLGSRDQPQHF. CDR3 DNA sequence: TGTGCCAGCAGCTTAGGGAGCCGGGATCAGCCCCAGCATTTT.

This clone showed up just once. The chain carries TRBV7-6 and TRBJ1-4; weak D call: TRBD1 (5 bases). The CDR3 is 14 residues long. The ends were cut back, 2 bases at V and 5 bases at J, with 9 bases in the middle. Germline CDR1 is SGHVS and CDR2 is FNYEAQ. This chain's CDR3 is CASSLQGWNEKLFF. The DNA of the CDR3 is TGTGCCAGCAGCTTACAGGGCTGGAATGAAAAACTGTTTTTT.

The CDR3 spells CAISVDRGSYEQYF. CDR3 in DNA: TGTGCCATCAGTGTCGACAGGGGATCGTACGAGCAGTACTTC. V is TRBV10-3 and J is TRBJ2-7; TRBD1 aligns across 8 bases. V dropped 4 bases and J dropped 4; count of bases not matched to a gene: 6. Germline lookup yields CDR1 ENHRY and CDR2 SYGVKD. The CDR3 is made up of 14 amino acids.

This chain links TRBV6-5 with TRBJ2-7; 11 bases are a match to TRBD2. The trim removed 8 bases at V and 4 bases at J, leaving 4 bases unmatched. The CDR3 totals 13 residues. Per the germline V gene, CDR1 is MNHEY and CDR2 is SVGAGI. Here the CDR3 DNA reads TGTGCCAGCCAAGGGACTAGCGGATACGAGCAGTACTTC. The encoded protein is CASQGTSGYEQYF.

The gene calls are TRBV5-5 and TRBJ2-7; D is unresolved. The CDR3 covers 13 residues. Germline values: CDR1 SGHKS, CDR2 YYEKEE (reference sequence). The V end was cut by 0 bases, the J end by 6 bases, with 10 bases between. CDR3 in DNA: TGTGCCAGCAGCTTGGCCGGTTCCCCCGAGCAGTACTTC. It is translated as CASSLAGSPEQYF.

This clone was seen a few times. This chain uses TRBV7-2 with TRBJ2-7, with 7 nucleotides matching TRBD1. J was trimmed by 4 bases and V by 0 bases; bases with no gene match: 6. Germline V gives CDR1 SGHTA, CDR2 FQGNSA. There are 15 residues in the CDR3. This CDR3 reads CASSLADGRGYEQYF. CDR3 coding DNA: TGTGCCAGCAGCTTAGCTGATGGCAGGGGGTACGAGCAGTACTTC.

This chain uses TRBV27 with TRBJ1-1; tentatively, D is TRBD1 (6 bases). Germline CDR1 is MNHEY and CDR2 is SMNVEV (reference sequence). There are 12 residues in the CDR3. The ends were cut back, 2 bases at V and 10 bases at J, with 11 bases in the middle. In DNA form, the CDR3 reads TGTGCCAGCAGTTTAAGGGGGGGCGGAGCTTTCTTT. This gives the protein CASSLRGGGAFF.

The V and J genes are TRBV2 and TRBJ1-4; 9 bases fit TRBD1. Germline V gene data show CDR1 as SNHLY and CDR2 as FYNNEI. This CDR3 contains 15 residues. V lost 5 bases to trimming and J lost 7 bases; unmatched junction nucleotides: 8. The chain's CDR3 is CASSPPGTGREKLFF. CDR3 DNA: TGTGCCAGCAGTCCCCCCGGGACAGGGCGTGAAAAACTGTTTTTT.

The sample holds a few counts of this clone. V usage is TRBV5-1 and J usage is TRBJ2-4; 8 nucleotides align to TRBD2. The V and J ends lost 0 bases and 8 bases, in that order; junction bases with no gene match: 4. This CDR3 comprises 14 residues. CDR1 and CDR2 from the germline V gene are SGHRS and YFSETQ. CDR3 region: CASSLELAEDIQYF. The CDR3 nucleotides are TGCGCCAGCAGCTTGGAACTAGCGGAGGACATTCAGTACTTC.

This clone was observed once. The junction and the germline gene differ at one end; a read error may be behind it. CDR3 nucleotide sequence: TGTGCCAGCAGGGAAGGTTTAGCGGGAGAGGTTGTTGGCACAGATACGCAGTATTTT. Protein sequence: CASREGLAGEVVGTDTQYF. The chain is built from TRBV6-1 and TRBJ2-3; 9 bases map to TRBD2. The CDR3 totals 19 residues. Germline V gives CDR1 MNHNS, CDR2 SASEGT.

The rearrangement joins TRBV21-1 to TRBJ1-2; the DNA was not compared with TRBD1, the D call given in the table. TRBV21-1 is a pseudogene. This CDR3 comprises 15 residues. CDR3 in DNA: TGTGCCAGCGTGTGTAGGGGCAGGGGGGAATCTGGCTACACCTTC. Translated, it gives CASVCRGRGESGYTF.

This clone was counted only a few times. The V call is TRBV4-3, the J call TRBJ2-3, with TRBD2 identical over 11 bases. V dropped 1 base and J dropped 5; count of bases not matched to a gene: 11. The CDR3 loop spans 18 amino acids. Germline loops: CDR1 LGHNA, CDR2 YSLEER. The CDR3 is CASSQAGSGRAEGDTQYF. In DNA form, the CDR3 reads TGCGCCAGCAGCCAAGCGGGTAGCGGGAGGGCGGAGGGAGATACGCAGTATTTT.

This chain joins TRBV15 and TRBJ2-2, with 15 bases aligning to TRBD2. This CDR3 comprises 16 residues. Germline V gives CDR1 LNHNV, CDR2 YYDKDF (reference sequence). The J segment lost 6 bases and the V segment lost 1 base, leaving 0 bases of the junction unmatched. The CDR3 DNA reads TGTGCCACCAGCAGAGGGACTAGCGGGGGGGCCGGGGAGCTGTTTTTT. It specifies CATSRGTSGGAGELFF.